These 22 T cell receptor beta chains were sequenced from one sample in a study of blood T cell repertoires in COVID-19. Clones were sequenced by immunoSEQ multiplex PCR, and TCRdb holds only the in-frame ones, with some missing. Altogether approximately 360,000 clones are present, about 89% being singletons, with the ten largest covering around 1.3%. Material for sequencing was peripheral blood. The receptors here all came from a man aged 35 to 55 with acute or convalescent COVID-19.

V usage is TRBV19 and J usage is TRBJ1-5; weak D call: TRBD1 (5 bases). V lost 5 bases, J lost 4 bases, and 12 bases lay in between. The V gene's germline CDR1 is LNHDA and CDR2 SQIVND (reference sequence). The CDR3 contains 14 residues. The CDR3 bases are TGTGCCAGTAGTCCCCAGGGCTCTAATCAGCCCCAGCATTTT. Translation: CASSPQGSNQPQHF.

This sequence joins TRBV10-2 and TRBJ2-5; 9 bases line up with TRBD1. The CDR3 runs 14 residues. J lost 1 base, V lost 8 bases, and 5 bases had no gene match. The germline V gene has CDR1 WSHSY and CDR2 SAAADI. Written as DNA, the CDR3 is TGCGCCAGCCAAGGACAGGGGTTCCAAGAGACCCAGTACTTC. As protein: CASQGQGFQETQYF.

Written as DNA, the CDR3 is TGTGCCAGGGGACAAGGGGGCAACGCCGGGGAGCTGTTTTTT. It codes for CARGQGGNAGELFF. V is TRBV28 and J is TRBJ2-2; 7 positions match TRBD1. Germline loops: CDR1 MDHEN, CDR2 SYDVKM. V dropped 9 bases and J dropped 6; count of bases not matched to a gene: 10. CDR3 length: 14 residues.

The chain recombines TRBV9 with TRBJ2-7, with D tentatively TRBD2 (6 bases). Looked up from germline, CDR1 is SGDLS and CDR2 is YYNGEE. Trimming removed 3 bases from V and 7 bases from J, with 14 bases in between. The CDR3 is 13 amino acids. The CDR3 protein is CASSGPGVGEQYF. As DNA, the CDR3 is TGTGCCAGCAGCGGCCCGGGGGTGGGGGAGCAGTACTTC.

The CDR3 DNA follows: TGTGCCAGCAGTTTAGACAAGAAGGCTGAAAAACTGTTTTTT. This gives the protein CASSLDKKAEKLFF. V gene TRBV27 combines with J gene TRBJ1-4; no clear D. This CDR3 region has 14 residues. Trimming cost V 2 bases and J 7 bases, with 11 bases left between them. Germline V CDR1 and CDR2: MNHEY, SMNVEV (reference sequence). Full variable domain (outside the CDR3, taken from reference TRBV27 and TRBJ1-4): EAQVTQNPRYLITVTGKKLTVTCSQNMNHEYMSWYRQDPGLGLRQIYYSMNVEVTDKGDVPEGYKVSRKEKRNFPLILESPSPNQTSLYFCASSLDKKAEKLFFGSGTQLSVL.

The gene calls are TRBV5-6 and TRBJ1-3; 8 nucleotides line up with TRBD1. V gave up 0 bases and J gave up 5 bases; unmatched junction bases: 7. The V gene's germline CDR1 is SGHDT and CDR2 YYEEEE. The CDR3 is 16 amino acids. The CDR3 DNA is TGTGCCAGCAGCTTGGGGGCAGGGGGCGTGAGAAACACCATATATTTT. Protein: CASSLGAGGVRNTIYF.

This clone is a singleton in its sample. The V gene is TRBV10-3, the J gene TRBJ2-5; 8 bases are shared with TRBD2. In germline, CDR1 is ENHRY, CDR2 SYGVKD. J was trimmed by 1 base and V by 3 bases; bases with no gene match: 10. The CDR3 loop spans 17 amino acids. CDR3: CAISDIRTSGRQETQYF. DNA of the CDR3: TGTGCCATCAGTGACATCCGCACTAGCGGACGCCAAGAGACCCAGTACTTC.

V usage is TRBV4-1 and J usage is TRBJ1-2, with 11 bases lining up with TRBD1. CDR3 length: 16 amino acids. Germline loops: CDR1 MGHRA, CDR2 YSYEKL. V lost 2 bases, J lost 6 bases, and 8 bases stayed unmatched. CDR3 protein: CASSQRLDRGRDGYTF. CDR3 in DNA: TGCGCCAGCAGCCAACGTCTGGACAGGGGGCGGGATGGCTACACCTTC.

This rearrangement joins TRBV5-1 to TRBJ2-1; D call uncertain. Germline assignment: CDR1 SGHRS and CDR2 YFSETQ. The CDR3 contains 13 residues. The germline V and J ends were trimmed by 0 bases and 5 bases, with 6 bases remaining between them. In nucleotides, the CDR3 is TGCGCCAGCAGCTTGGGTATTAACAATGAGCAGTTCTTC. Its translation is CASSLGINNEQFF.

The gene calls are TRBV9 and TRBJ2-7; unclear D gene. From germline, CDR1 is SGDLS and CDR2 YYNGEE. The CDR3 is made up of 15 amino acids. The germline V and J ends were trimmed by 6 bases and 1 base, with 17 bases remaining between them. The CDR3 reads CASTPTGRSSYEQYF. CDR3 sequence (DNA): TGTGCCAGCACCCCCACCGGCCGGAGTTCCTACGAGCAGTACTTC.

J is TRBJ2-3 and V is TRBV6-4; perhaps TRBD2 as D (7 bases). Germline V gene data show CDR1 as MRHNA and CDR2 as SNTAGT. CDR3 length: 16 residues. V gave up 0 bases and J gave up 2 bases, with 12 bases separating them. This CDR3 reads CASSDSGGLATDTQYF. In nucleotides, the CDR3 is TGTGCCAGCAGTGACTCGGGGGGGCTAGCCACAGATACGCAGTATTTT.

This chain connects TRBV14 to TRBJ2-7, with 7 bases aligning to TRBD2. Germline CDR1 reads SGHDN; CDR2 reads FVKESK. This CDR3 is 16 amino acids long. The V segment lost 5 bases and the J segment 2 bases; nucleotides outside the gene matches: 12. The CDR3 reads CASSNLGSGAPYEQYF. The CDR3, as DNA: TGTGCCAGCAGCAACCTCGGGAGCGGGGCCCCCTACGAGCAGTACTTC.

The rearrangement uses TRBV7-3 and TRBJ1-1; D perhaps matches TRBD1 (6 bases). The V and J ends lost 3 bases and 3 bases respectively, with 11 bases between them. Germline assignment: CDR1 SGHTA and CDR2 FQGTGA. The CDR3 consists of 14 residues. The CDR3 region is CASSFQGSDTEAFF. The CDR3, as DNA: TGTGCCAGCAGCTTTCAGGGGAGTGACACTGAAGCTTTCTTT. The full variable domain, rest sourced from reference TRBV7-3 and TRBJ1-1, is GAGVSQTPSNKVTEKGKYVELRCDPISGHTALYWYRQSLGQGPEFLIYFQGTGAADDSGLPNDRFFAVRPEGSVSTLKIQRTERGDSAVYLCASSFQGSDTEAFFGQGTRLTVV.

The chain joins TRBV5-6 to TRBJ2-3; 7 positions agree with TRBD2. The V gene's germline CDR1 is SGHDT and CDR2 YYEEEE. The trim removed 0 bases at V and 1 base at J, leaving 2 bases unmatched. The CDR3 contains 15 residues. The CDR3 sequence: CASSLVAGGTDTQYF. The CDR3 nucleotides read TGTGCCAGCAGCTTGGTCGCGGGGGGCACAGATACGCAGTATTTT. Variable domain in full (rest from reference TRBV5-6 and TRBJ2-3): DAGVTQSPTHLIKTRGQQVTLRCSPKSGHDTVSWYQQALGQGPQFIFQYYEEEERQRGNFPDRFSGHQFPNYSSELNVNALLLGDSALYLCASSLVAGGTDTQYFGPGTRLTVL.

This sequence joins TRBV19 and TRBJ2-5; 13 bases line up with TRBD2. CDR1 and CDR2 (germline): LNHDA, SQIVND (reference sequence). V lost 4 bases, J lost 5 bases, and 7 bases stayed unmatched. The CDR3 totals 16 residues. The CDR3 bases are TGTGCCAGTAGTACTAGGACTAGCGGGAGATCTGAGACCCAGTACTTC. Translated: CASSTRTSGRSETQYF.

V usage is TRBV20-1 and J usage is TRBJ1-2; 7 bases are shared with TRBD1. The CDR3 loop spans 11 amino acids. CDR1 is DFQATT, CDR2 SNEGSKA, per germline (reference sequence). V lost 5 bases and J lost 10; bases outside the gene matches: 7. The CDR3 protein is CSADRQGFYTF. In DNA form, the CDR3 reads TGCAGTGCTGACCGACAGGGATTCTACACCTTC.

This chain uses TRBV21-1 with TRBJ2-3; the table gives TRBD1 as D, unverified against the DNA. TRBV21-1 is a pseudogene. The CDR3 runs to 24 residues. The CDR3 is CASSKWTGRLMLSYLLDSTDTQYF. The CDR3 region has the DNA TGTGCCAGCAGCAAGTGGACAGGCCGACTAATGCTTTCATATCTTTTAGATAGCACAGATACGCAGTATTTT.

This sequence joins TRBV19 and TRBJ2-3, with D perhaps matching TRBD2 (5 bases). The V end was cut by 5 bases, the J end by 2 bases, with 11 bases between. This CDR3 is built from 14 residues. From germline, CDR1 is LNHDA and CDR2 SQIVND (reference sequence). The CDR3 DNA reads as TGTGCCAGTAGTCATGGGGAGTACACAGATACGCAGTATTTT. Translated: CASSHGEYTDTQYF.

V usage is TRBV6-2 or TRBV6-3 and J usage is TRBJ1-6, with D unresolved. CDR3 length: 15 residues. V was trimmed by 4 bases and J by 0 bases, leaving 7 bases between them. CDR1 MNHEY and CDR2 SVGEGT come from the germline V gene. The CDR3 DNA reads as TGTGCCAGCAGTTCACACAGCTCCTATAATTCACCCCTCCACTTT. Residues: CASSSHSSYNSPLHF.

This chain joins TRBV6-6 and TRBJ2-4; TRBD1 agrees at 9 bases. With 0 bases clipped from V and 9 bases from J, the junction kept 6 bases outside the gene matches. Germline assignment: CDR1 MNHNY and CDR2 SVGAGI (reference sequence). The CDR3 has 15 residues. Here the CDR3 reads CASSYSTQGAVIQYF. The CDR3, as DNA: TGTGCCAGCAGTTACTCGACACAGGGGGCTGTCATTCAGTACTTC.

The rearrangement links TRBV27 to TRBJ2-2; TRBD2 is a possible D gene (6 bases). CDR3 size: 15 residues. The V end was cut by 5 bases, the J end by 7 bases, with 17 bases between. Germline-derived CDR1 and CDR2 are MNHEY and SMNVEV (reference sequence). The CDR3 loop is CASSPGLWGDGELFF. In DNA, the CDR3 is TGTGCCAGCAGTCCGGGACTTTGGGGCGACGGGGAGCTGTTTTTT.

The V gene is TRBV4-1, the J gene TRBJ2-7; perhaps TRBD1 as D (5 bases). The CDR3 is made up of 14 amino acids. Germline loops: CDR1 MGHRA, CDR2 YSYEKL. V lost 1 base and J 2 bases, leaving 9 bases between the germline ends. CDR3 DNA sequence: TGCGCCAGCAGCCAAGCAGGGTCGGCCTACGAGCAGTACTTC. This translates into CASSQAGSAYEQYF.